The TCR beta chain described here comes from a study of blood T cell repertoires in COVID-19. Authors' data handling: Cell counts per sample came from amplifying reference gene primers. Data came from immunoSEQ multiplex PCR; TCRdb stores just in-frame clones and leaves some out. From that table come the V and J calls and clone size; the DNA was used to work out D and trimming. The sample carries some 74,000 clones, less than 85% recorded once. Trimming at V came to 4 bases and at J to 3 bases, leaving 5 bases not matched to a gene. The germline V gene encodes CDR1 ENHRY and CDR2 SYGVKD. This CDR3 comprises 14 residues.

Sequenced material: peripheral blood. The V call is TRBV10-3, the J call TRBJ1-2; 7 nucleotides align to TRBD1. This sequence originates from a man aged 65-85 years with active or convalescent COVID-19. CDR3 region: CAISVRQGDYGYTF. The DNA for the CDR3 is TGTGCCATCAGTGTGCGGCAGGGGGACTATGGCTACACCTTC.